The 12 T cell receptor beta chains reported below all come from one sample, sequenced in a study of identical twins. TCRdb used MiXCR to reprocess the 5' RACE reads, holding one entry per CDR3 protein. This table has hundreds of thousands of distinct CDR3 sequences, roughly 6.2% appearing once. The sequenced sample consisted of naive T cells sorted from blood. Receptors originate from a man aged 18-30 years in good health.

The CDR3 nucleotides read TGTGCCTGGAGTCCGGACGGTAATGAAGCTTTCTTT. The encoded protein is CAWSPDGNEAFF. The chain is built from TRBV30 and TRBJ1-1; no clear D gene. V lost 2 bases to trimming and J lost 7 bases, with 11 bases between them. CDR1 is GTSNPN, CDR2 SVGIG, per germline (reference sequence). The CDR3 spans 12 residues.

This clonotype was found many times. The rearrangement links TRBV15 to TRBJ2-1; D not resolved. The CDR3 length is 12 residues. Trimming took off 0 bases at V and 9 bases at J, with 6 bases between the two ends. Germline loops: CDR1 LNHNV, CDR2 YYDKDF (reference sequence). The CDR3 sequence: CATSRDGFEQFF. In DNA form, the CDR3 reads TGTGCCACCAGCAGAGATGGGTTTGAGCAGTTCTTC.

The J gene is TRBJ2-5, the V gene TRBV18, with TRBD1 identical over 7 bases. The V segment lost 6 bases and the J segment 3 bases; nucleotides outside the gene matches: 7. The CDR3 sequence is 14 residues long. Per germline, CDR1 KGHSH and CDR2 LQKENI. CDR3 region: CASSPGQAEETQYF. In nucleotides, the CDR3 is TGTGCCAGCTCCCCTGGACAGGCGGAAGAGACCCAGTACTTC.

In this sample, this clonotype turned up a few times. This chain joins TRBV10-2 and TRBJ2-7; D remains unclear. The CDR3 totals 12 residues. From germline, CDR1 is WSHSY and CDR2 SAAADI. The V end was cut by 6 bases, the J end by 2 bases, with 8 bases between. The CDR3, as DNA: TGCGCCAGCAGCCACGGACCCTACGAGCAGTACGTC. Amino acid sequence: CASSHGPYEQYV.

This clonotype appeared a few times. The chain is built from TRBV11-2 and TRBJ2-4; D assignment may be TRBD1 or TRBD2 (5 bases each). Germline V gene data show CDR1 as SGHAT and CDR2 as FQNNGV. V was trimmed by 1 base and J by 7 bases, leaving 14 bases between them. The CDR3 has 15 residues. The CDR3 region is CASSLADSRGNIQYF. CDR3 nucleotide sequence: TGTGCCAGCAGCTTAGCCGACAGCCGAGGGAACATTCAGTACTTC. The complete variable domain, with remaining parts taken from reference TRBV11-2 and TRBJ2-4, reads EAGVAQSPRYKIIEKRQSVAFWCNPISGHATLYWYQQILGQGPKLLIQFQNNGVVDDSQLPKDRFSAERLKGVDSTLKIQPAKLEDSAVYLCASSLADSRGNIQYFGAGTRLSVL.

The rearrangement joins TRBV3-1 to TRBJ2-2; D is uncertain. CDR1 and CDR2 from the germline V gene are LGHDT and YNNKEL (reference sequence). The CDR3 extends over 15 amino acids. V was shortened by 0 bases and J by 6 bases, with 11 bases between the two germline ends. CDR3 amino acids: CASSQDLAGPGELFF. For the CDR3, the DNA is TGTGCCAGCAGCCAAGATCTTGCTGGGCCCGGGGAGCTGTTTTTT.

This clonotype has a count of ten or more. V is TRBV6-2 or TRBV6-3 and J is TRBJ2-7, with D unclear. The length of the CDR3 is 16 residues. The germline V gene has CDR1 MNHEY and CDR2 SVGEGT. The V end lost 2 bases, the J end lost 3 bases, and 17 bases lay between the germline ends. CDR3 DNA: TGTGCCAGCAGTTACCCCATCGATGGATATGGCTACGAGCAGTACTTC. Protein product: CASSYPIDGYGYEQYF.

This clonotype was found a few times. The CDR3 sequence is CASSIIEGYSNQPQHF. Written as DNA, the CDR3 is TGTGCCAGTAGTATAATAGAGGGGTATAGCAATCAGCCCCAGCATTTT. The chain is built from TRBV19 and TRBJ1-5; D might be TRBD1 (5 bases). The germline V and J ends were trimmed by 2 bases and 0 bases, with 11 bases remaining between them. CDR3 length: 16 residues. Germline loops: CDR1 LNHDA, CDR2 SQIVND (reference sequence).

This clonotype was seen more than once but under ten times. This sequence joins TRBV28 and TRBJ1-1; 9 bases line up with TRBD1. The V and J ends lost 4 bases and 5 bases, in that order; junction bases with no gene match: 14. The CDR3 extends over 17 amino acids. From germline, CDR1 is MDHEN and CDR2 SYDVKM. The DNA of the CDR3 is TGTGCCAGCAGTTCACCGGGACAGGGTGGTTTTAGGACTGAAGCTTTCTTT. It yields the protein CASSSPGQGGFRTEAFF.

CDR3 DNA: TGTGCCAGCAGGGGACAGAGCTCTGGAAACACCATATATTTT. The encoded protein is CASRGQSSGNTIYF. The chain is built from TRBV28 and TRBJ1-3; 7 bases align to TRBD1. The junction had 2 bases not matched to a gene; V was cut back by 6 bases and J by 0 bases. The CDR3 length is 14 residues. Germline-derived CDR1 and CDR2 are MDHEN and SYDVKM. The entire variable domain, with the rest obtained from reference TRBV28 and TRBJ1-3, is as follows: DVKVTQSSRYLVKRTGEKVFLECVQDMDHENMFWYRQDPGLGLRLIYFSYDVKMKEKGDIPEGYSVSREKKERFSLILESASTNQTSMYLCASRGQSSGNTIYFGEGSWLTVV.

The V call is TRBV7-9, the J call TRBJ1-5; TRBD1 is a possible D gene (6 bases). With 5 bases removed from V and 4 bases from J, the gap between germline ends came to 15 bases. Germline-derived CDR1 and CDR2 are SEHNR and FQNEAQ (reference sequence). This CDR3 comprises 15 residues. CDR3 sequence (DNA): TGTGCCAGCAGCGCTACAGGGAGGGGAAATCAGCCCCAGCATTTT. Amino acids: CASSATGRGNQPQHF.

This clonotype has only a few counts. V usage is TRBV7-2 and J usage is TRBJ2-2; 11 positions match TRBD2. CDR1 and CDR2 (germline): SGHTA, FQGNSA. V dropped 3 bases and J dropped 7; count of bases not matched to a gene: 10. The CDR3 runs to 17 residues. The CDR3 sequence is CASSFLAGGPGYGELFF. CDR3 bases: TGTGCCAGCAGCTTCTTAGCGGGAGGGCCGGGGTACGGGGAGCTGTTTTTT.